This entry lists 24 T cell receptor beta chains sequenced from one sample in a study of cytomegalovirus exposure and HLA in healthy donors. The repertoire was sequenced with immunoSEQ multiplex PCR; TCRdb's copy has only in-frame clones and lacks some. The sample has fewer than 120,000 clones; 70% to 90% are singletons. The sample taken for sequencing was PBMCs. Receptors originate from a woman in her 30s in good health and CMV-seropositive.

This chain links TRBV11-2 with TRBJ2-7; D is ambiguous. The CDR3 is made up of 16 amino acids. Germline assignment: CDR1 SGHAT and CDR2 FQNNGV. Trimming took off 0 bases at V and 0 bases at J, with 12 bases between the two ends. The CDR3 loop is CASSLDLPGVSYEQYF. The CDR3 DNA reads TGTGCCAGCAGCTTAGATCTTCCAGGTGTCTCCTACGAGCAGTACTTC.

The rearrangement uses TRBV19 and TRBJ1-2; TRBD1 matches at 9 bases. After removal of 3 bases from V and 8 bases from J, the junction contained 10 bases not matched to a gene. CDR1 is LNHDA, CDR2 SQIVND, per germline (reference sequence). This CDR3 spans 15 amino acids. The CDR3 nucleotides are TGTGCCAGTAGTATGGGACAGGGCGGTATACACGGCTACACCTTC. It codes for CASSMGQGGIHGYTF.

This CDR3 is CASSQDKAGREQYF. The CDR3 coding sequence is TGCGCCAGCAGCCAAGATAAAGCAGGCCGGGAGCAGTACTTC. This chain connects TRBV4-3 to TRBJ2-7; D remains unclear. Trimming stripped 0 bases from V and 7 bases from J, with 13 bases between. Looked up from germline, CDR1 is LGHNA and CDR2 is YSLEER. CDR3 size: 14 residues.

The rearrangement links TRBV11-2 to TRBJ1-1, with D hard to call. Germline values: CDR1 SGHAT, CDR2 FQNNGV. Trimming removed 1 base from V and 2 bases from J, with 5 bases in between. The CDR3 has 13 residues. The chain's CDR3 is CASSLVPNTEAFF. CDR3 sequence (DNA): TGTGCCAGCAGCTTAGTCCCTAACACTGAAGCTTTCTTT.

V and J are TRBV5-8 and TRBJ1-2; D not certain. The CDR3 spans 13 residues. Germline-derived CDR1 and CDR2 are SGHTS and YDEGEE. Trimming pared 5 bases from V and 3 bases from J, leaving 11 bases between. The CDR3 is CASSSLRDYGYTF. CDR3 bases: TGTGCCAGCAGTTCTTTAAGAGACTATGGCTACACCTTC.

This clone was seen a handful of times. The rearrangement uses TRBV27 and TRBJ1-2, with 8 bases that match TRBD1. CDR3 length: 14 residues. CDR1 and CDR2 from the germline V gene are MNHEY and SMNVEV (reference sequence). The V gene end was trimmed by 2 bases and the J gene end by 8 bases; junction bases not matched to a gene: 7. DNA for the CDR3: TGTGCCAGCAGTTTACAAGGACAGGGAAAGGGCTACACCTTC. As protein: CASSLQGQGKGYTF.

The CDR3 region is CASSSQGTGPYEQYF. As DNA, the CDR3 is TGTGCCAGTAGTAGTCAAGGAACAGGCCCCTACGAGCAGTACTTC. The chain couples TRBV19 to TRBJ2-7, with D possibly TRBD1 on 5 matching bases. The V and J ends lost 4 bases and 2 bases respectively, with 15 bases between them. Per germline, CDR1 LNHDA and CDR2 SQIVND (reference sequence). The CDR3 length is 15 residues.

For the CDR3, the DNA is TGCGCCAGCAGCCAGGGGACAGGCCCTCGGCCCCTCCACTTT. Protein: CASSQGTGPRPLHF. V usage is TRBV4-3 and J usage is TRBJ1-6; TRBD1 aligns across 8 bases. In germline, CDR1 is LGHNA, CDR2 YSLEER. J gave up 13 bases and V 3 bases, and 8 bases lay outside the gene matches. The CDR3 length is 14 residues.

This chain links TRBV5-6 with TRBJ2-7; TRBD2 agrees at 13 bases. This CDR3 contains 15 residues. The junction had 6 bases not matched to a gene; V was cut back by 4 bases and J by 5 bases. CDR1 SGHDT and CDR2 YYEEEE come from the germline V gene. CDR3 nucleotide sequence: TGTGCCAGCAGCCCCGGGACTAGCGGGACCCACGAGCAGTACTTC. Translating gives CASSPGTSGTHEQYF.

The gene calls are TRBV28 and TRBJ2-7; TRBD2 aligns across 9 bases. With V trimmed by 1 base and J by 2 bases, 12 bases remained unmatched. This CDR3 spans 18 amino acids. Germline V gene lookup returns CDR1 MDHEN and CDR2 SYDVKM. CDR3 amino acids: CASSLLGSGSPRAYEQYF. CDR3 coding DNA: TGTGCCAGCAGTTTATTAGGTAGCGGGAGTCCCCGGGCCTACGAGCAGTACTTC. The variable domain in full, with the rest retrieved from reference TRBV28 and TRBJ2-7, is DVKVTQSSRYLVKRTGEKVFLECVQDMDHENMFWYRQDPGLGLRLIYFSYDVKMKEKGDIPEGYSVSREKKERFSLILESASTNQTSMYLCASSLLGSGSPRAYEQYFGPGTRLTVT.

In its sample, this clone was seen a few times. The V and J genes are TRBV30 and TRBJ1-2; D ambiguous. This CDR3 has 10 residues. Trimming cost V 7 bases and J 6 bases, with 9 bases left between them. Germline values: CDR1 GTSNPN, CDR2 SVGIG (reference sequence). The CDR3 here is CALRIDGYTF. Written as DNA, the CDR3 is TGTGCCTTGCGGATAGATGGCTACACCTTC.

This sequence joins TRBV19 and TRBJ1-2; D is unclear. Trimming removed 5 bases from V and 5 bases from J, with 9 bases in between. Germline CDR1 is LNHDA and CDR2 is SQIVND (reference sequence). This CDR3 comprises 12 residues. The CDR3 bases are TGTGCCAGTAGTTTTCGGGGATATGGCTACACCTTC. Translated, it gives CASSFRGYGYTF.

V usage is TRBV30 and J usage is TRBJ2-1, with a weak D call TRBD2 (7 bases). CDR1 is GTSNPN, CDR2 SVGIG, per germline (reference sequence). The CDR3 has 16 residues. Deletions cut 6 bases from V and 2 bases from J, with 20 bases between. The CDR3 loop is CACPSGAGAAYNEQFF. As DNA, the CDR3 is TGTGCCTGTCCGTCGGGGGCGGGAGCGGCCTACAATGAGCAGTTCTTC.

The rearrangement links TRBV30 to TRBJ1-5; D gene uncertain. The germline V gene encodes CDR1 GTSNPN and CDR2 SVGIG (reference sequence). This CDR3 region has 13 residues. Trimming pared 2 bases from V and 4 bases from J, leaving 9 bases between. CDR3 sequence reads: CAWSRAGNQPQHF. The DNA of the CDR3 is TGTGCCTGGAGTCGTGCAGGAAATCAGCCCCAGCATTTT.

V and J are TRBV6-5 and TRBJ1-2; D may be TRBD1 (5 bases). The germline CDR1 and CDR2 sequences are MNHEY and SVGAGI. V dropped 5 bases and J dropped 5 bases, with 18 bases sitting between them. The CDR3 runs 15 residues. The CDR3 sequence: CASSPLGQGLYGYTF. The CDR3 DNA follows: TGTGCCAGCAGTCCCTTGGGGCAGGGACTATATGGCTACACCTTC.

The genes are TRBV5-4 and TRBJ1-1; 8 bases align to TRBD1. V was clipped by 4 bases and J by 2 bases; unmatched bases: 4. The CDR3 is made up of 14 amino acids. CDR1 and CDR2 from the germline V gene are SGHNT and YYREEE (reference sequence). Here the CDR3 DNA reads TGTGCCAGCAGCGTAGACAGGGGTAACACTGAAGCTTTCTTT. Encoded protein: CASSVDRGNTEAFF. The full variable domain, with the rest looked up from reference TRBV5-4 and TRBJ1-1, is ETGVTQSPTHLIKTRGQQVTLRCSSQSGHNTVSWYQQALGQGPQFIFQYYREEENGRGNFPPRFSGLQFPNYSSELNVNALELDDSALYLCASSVDRGNTEAFFGQGTRLTVV.

The chain carries TRBV4-1 and TRBJ2-1; D is perhaps TRBD2 (6 bases). V lost 3 bases and J 2 bases, leaving 20 bases between the germline ends. The length of the CDR3 is 18 residues. Germline CDR1 reads MGHRA; CDR2 reads YSYEKL. The CDR3, as DNA: TGCGCCAGCAGCCACTCCTCTACGGGAGAACCACCCTACAATGAGCAGTTCTTC. Translating it yields CASSHSSTGEPPYNEQFF.

The chain combines TRBV9 with TRBJ2-7, with TRBD2 as a possible D gene (5 bases). This CDR3 is 15 amino acids long. The germline V and J ends were trimmed by 4 bases and 2 bases, with 16 bases remaining between them. Germline V gives CDR1 SGDLS, CDR2 YYNGEE. The CDR3 sequence: CASSPRTGSTYEQYF. In DNA form, the CDR3 reads TGTGCCAGCAGCCCCCGAACGGGATCAACCTACGAGCAGTACTTC.

The chain carries TRBV15 and TRBJ2-1; D call uncertain. CDR3 length equals 15 residues. In germline, CDR1 is LNHNV, CDR2 YYDKDF (reference sequence). V lost 6 bases, J lost 0 bases, and 12 bases lay in between. The CDR3 loop is CATRSTGSSYNEQFF. In DNA, the CDR3 is TGTGCCACCAGGTCGACTGGTAGCTCCTACAATGAGCAGTTCTTC.

The rearrangement joins TRBV4-1 to TRBJ1-2; tentative D call: TRBD1 (5 bases). CDR1 and CDR2 (germline): MGHRA, YSYEKL. Trimming took off 3 bases at V and 3 bases at J, with 17 bases between the two ends. The CDR3 spans 16 residues. Here the CDR3 reads CASSQLSGRGDYGYTF. CDR3 in DNA: TGCGCCAGCAGCCAGTTGTCAGGACGGGGGGACTATGGCTACACCTTC.

V usage is TRBV5-1 and J usage is TRBJ2-7; 10 positions match TRBD1. J was trimmed by 4 bases and V by 4 bases; bases with no gene match: 8. Looked up from germline, CDR1 is SGHRS and CDR2 is YFSETQ. The CDR3 sequence is 15 residues long. The DNA for the CDR3 is TGCGCCAGCAGCATAGACAGGGGGCGAAGGTACGAGCAGTACTTC. Translating gives CASSIDRGRRYEQYF.

This clone was seen a handful of times. The J gene is TRBJ2-1, the V gene TRBV10-3; weak D call: TRBD2 (6 bases). Between the trimmed V and J ends, which lost 4 bases and 7 bases, there was a span of 17 bases. Germline loops: CDR1 ENHRY, CDR2 SYGVKD. The CDR3 covers 15 residues. The CDR3 loop reads CAISGPSVQGNEQFF. The CDR3 nucleotides read TGTGCCATCAGTGGGCCTAGCGTCCAAGGGAATGAGCAGTTCTTC.

This clone was observed a handful of times. The chain carries TRBV6-5 and TRBJ1-2; 11 bases align to TRBD1. J lost 5 bases, V lost 0 bases, and 2 bases had no gene match. Germline lookup yields CDR1 MNHEY and CDR2 SVGAGI. The CDR3 spans 15 residues. DNA of the CDR3: TGTGCCAGCAGTTACTCCGGGACAGGGGGATATGGCTACACCTTC. Its translation is CASSYSGTGGYGYTF.

As DNA, the CDR3 is TGTGCCAGCAGCCGCGAAAACTATGGCTACACCTTC. Protein: CASSRENYGYTF. The chain combines TRBV7-2 with TRBJ1-2; D unresolved. In germline, CDR1 is SGHTA, CDR2 FQGNSA. This CDR3 has 12 residues. Trimming took off 5 bases at V and 2 bases at J, with 6 bases between the two ends.